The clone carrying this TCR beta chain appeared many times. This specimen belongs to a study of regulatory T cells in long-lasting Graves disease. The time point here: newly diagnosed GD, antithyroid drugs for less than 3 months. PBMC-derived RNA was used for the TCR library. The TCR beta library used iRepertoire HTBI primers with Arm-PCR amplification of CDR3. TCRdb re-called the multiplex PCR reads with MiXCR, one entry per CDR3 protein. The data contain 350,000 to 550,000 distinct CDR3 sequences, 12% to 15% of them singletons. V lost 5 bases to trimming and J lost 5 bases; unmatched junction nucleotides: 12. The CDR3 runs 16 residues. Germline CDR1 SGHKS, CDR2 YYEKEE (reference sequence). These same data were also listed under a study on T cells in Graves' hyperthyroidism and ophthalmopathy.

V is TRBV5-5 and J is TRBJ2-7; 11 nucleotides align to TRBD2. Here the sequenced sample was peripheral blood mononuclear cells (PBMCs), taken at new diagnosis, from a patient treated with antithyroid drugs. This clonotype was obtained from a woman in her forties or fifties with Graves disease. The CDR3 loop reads CASSSGLAGLYNEQYF. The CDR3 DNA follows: TGTGCCAGCAGTTCCGGACTAGCGGGCCTATATAACGAGCAGTACTTC.